This T cell receptor beta chain is from a study of cytomegalovirus exposure and HLA in healthy donors. About the study: The 100 to 150 validation repertoires matched the roughly 700 first-cohort repertoires in platform, a later analysis reported.

The CDR3 spans 16 residues. Deletions cut 1 base from V and 0 bases from J, with 10 bases between. CDR1 and CDR2 from the germline V gene are SEHNR and FQNEAQ (reference sequence). The table came from immunoSEQ multiplex PCR; TCRdb's copy has only in-frame clones and leaves some out. The table includes over 150,000 clones, around nine tenths detected once. The source is a woman younger than 35 in good health and CMV-seronegative. The chain uses TRBV7-9 and TRBJ1-5; D unresolved. Input material: PBMCs. In DNA, the CDR3 is TGTGCCAGCAGCTTAGGGCGGGAAGATAGCAATCAGCCCCAGCATTTT. Its translation is CASSLGREDSNQPQHF.